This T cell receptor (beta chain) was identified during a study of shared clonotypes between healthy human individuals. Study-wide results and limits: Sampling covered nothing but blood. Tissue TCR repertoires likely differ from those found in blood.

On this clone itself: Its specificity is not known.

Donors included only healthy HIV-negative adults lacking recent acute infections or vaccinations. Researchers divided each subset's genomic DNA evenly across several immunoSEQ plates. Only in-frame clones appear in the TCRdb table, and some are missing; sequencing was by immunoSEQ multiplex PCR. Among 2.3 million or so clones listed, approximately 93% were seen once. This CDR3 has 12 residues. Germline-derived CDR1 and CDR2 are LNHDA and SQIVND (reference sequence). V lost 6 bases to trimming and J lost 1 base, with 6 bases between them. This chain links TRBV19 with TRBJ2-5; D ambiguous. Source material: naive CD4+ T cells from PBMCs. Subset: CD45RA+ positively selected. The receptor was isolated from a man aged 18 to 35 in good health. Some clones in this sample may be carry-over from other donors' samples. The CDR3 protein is CASSQPQETQYF. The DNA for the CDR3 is TGTGCCAGTAGCCAGCCCCAAGAGACCCAGTACTTC. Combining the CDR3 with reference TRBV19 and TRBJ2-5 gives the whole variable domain DGGITQSPKYLFRKEGQNVTLSCEQNLNHDAMYWYRQDPGQGLRLIYYSQIVNDFQKGDIAEGYSVSREKKESFPLTVTSAQKNPTAFYLCASSQPQETQYFGPGTRLLVL.